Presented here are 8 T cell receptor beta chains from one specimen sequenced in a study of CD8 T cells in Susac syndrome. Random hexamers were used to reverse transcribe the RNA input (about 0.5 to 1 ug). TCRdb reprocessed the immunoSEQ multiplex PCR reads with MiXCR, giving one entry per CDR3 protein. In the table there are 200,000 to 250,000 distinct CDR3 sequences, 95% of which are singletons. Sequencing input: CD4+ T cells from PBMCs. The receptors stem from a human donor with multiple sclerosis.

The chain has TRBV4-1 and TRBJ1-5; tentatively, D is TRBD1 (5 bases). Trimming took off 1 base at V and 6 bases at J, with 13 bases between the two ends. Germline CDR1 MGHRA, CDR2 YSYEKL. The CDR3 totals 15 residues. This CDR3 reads CASSQAPGEGQPQHF. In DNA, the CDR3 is TGCGCCAGCAGCCAAGCACCGGGGGAGGGTCAGCCCCAGCATTTT.

CDR3 sequence reads: CASRSGGNTDTQYF. CDR3 sequence (DNA): TGTGCCAGCAGGAGCGGGGGCAACACAGATACGCAGTATTTT. The chain recombines TRBV5-4 with TRBJ2-3, with TRBD2 matching 8 bases. Germline V gene data show CDR1 as SGHNT and CDR2 as YYREEE (reference sequence). J was trimmed by 2 bases and V by 5 bases; bases with no gene match: 4. The CDR3 totals 14 residues.

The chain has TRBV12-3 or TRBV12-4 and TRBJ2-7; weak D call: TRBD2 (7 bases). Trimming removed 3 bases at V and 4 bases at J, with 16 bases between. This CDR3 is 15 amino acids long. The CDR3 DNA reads TGTGCCAGCAGTTTTCTGGGGGGGCACGATTACGAGCAGTACTTC. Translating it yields CASSFLGGHDYEQYF.

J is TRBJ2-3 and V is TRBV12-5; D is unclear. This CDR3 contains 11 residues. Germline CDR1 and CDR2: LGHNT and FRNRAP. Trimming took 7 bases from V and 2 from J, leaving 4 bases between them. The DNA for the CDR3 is TGTGCTAGTGCATACACAGATACGCAGTATTTT. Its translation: CASAYTDTQYF.

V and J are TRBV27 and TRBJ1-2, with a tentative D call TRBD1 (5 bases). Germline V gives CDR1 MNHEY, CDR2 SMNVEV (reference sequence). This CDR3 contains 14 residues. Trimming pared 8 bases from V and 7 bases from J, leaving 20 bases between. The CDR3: CASAPGPNVGGYTF. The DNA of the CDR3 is TGTGCCAGCGCCCCGGGGCCTAACGTGGGTGGCTACACCTTC.

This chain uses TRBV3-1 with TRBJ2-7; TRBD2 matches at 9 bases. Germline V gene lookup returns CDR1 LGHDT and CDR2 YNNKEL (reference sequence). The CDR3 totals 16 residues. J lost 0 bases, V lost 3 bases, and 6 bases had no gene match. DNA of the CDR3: TGTGCCAGCAGCCACCCTAGCGGGATCAACTCCTACGAGCAGTACTTC. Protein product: CASSHPSGINSYEQYF.

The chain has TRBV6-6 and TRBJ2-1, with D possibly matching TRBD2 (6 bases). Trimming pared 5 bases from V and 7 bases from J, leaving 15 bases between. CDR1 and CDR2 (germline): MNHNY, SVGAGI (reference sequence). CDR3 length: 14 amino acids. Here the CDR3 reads CASSHPGAKNEQFF. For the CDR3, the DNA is TGTGCCAGCAGTCACCCGGGAGCTAAGAATGAGCAGTTCTTC.

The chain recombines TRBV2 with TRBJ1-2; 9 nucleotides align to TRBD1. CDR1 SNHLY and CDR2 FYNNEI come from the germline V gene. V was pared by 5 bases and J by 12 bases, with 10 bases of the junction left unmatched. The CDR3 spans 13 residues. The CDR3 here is CASSSRQGGKDTF. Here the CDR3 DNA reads TGTGCCAGCAGTAGCCGACAGGGGGGCAAAGACACCTTC.